Presented here are 8 T cell receptor beta chains from one specimen sequenced in a study of vaccination effects on CD4 cells after COVID-19. Repertoires were generated with immunoSEQ multiplex PCR, while TCRdb's copy carries only in-frame clones and drops some. The sample includes fewer than 25,000 clones, around 79% of them seen just once. Which antigens these TCRs recognize remains unknown. Viral peptide pools were used in the ViraFEST assay to expand antigen-specific CD4+ T cells, and sequencing came afterward. Cells that had been cultured for roughly ten days were the source of isolated CD4+ T cells. Each participant received a vaccine that was either BNT162b2 or mRNA-1273, given as two doses. Here the sequenced sample was CD4+ T cells from PBMCs cultured with SARS-CoV-2 spike peptides, taken after COVID-19 vaccination. The receptors stem from a human donor who received a COVID-19 vaccine.

In this sample, this clone turned up a few times. The CDR3 reads CAISDRTGGLYEQYF. CDR3 DNA: TGTGCCATCAGTGACCGGACAGGGGGACTGTACGAGCAGTACTTC. This chain uses TRBV10-3 with TRBJ2-7, with TRBD1 matching 10 bases. CDR1 is ENHRY and CDR2 is SYGVKD in the germline V gene. The junction had 6 bases not matched to a gene; V was cut back by 3 bases and J by 4 bases. The CDR3 consists of 15 residues.

V gene TRBV5-1 combines with J gene TRBJ2-2; D unclear. This CDR3 contains 13 residues. The V end lost 9 bases, the J end lost 0 bases, and 9 bases lay between the germline ends. Germline CDR1 is SGHRS and CDR2 is YFSETQ. The CDR3 sequence is CAIQDANTGELFF. The CDR3 DNA follows: TGCGCCATCCAGGACGCGAACACCGGGGAGCTGTTTTTT.

The V and J genes are TRBV7-2 and TRBJ2-3, with TRBD2 matching over 11 bases. Unmatched junction bases numbered 5, after V lost 5 bases and J lost 4 bases. The CDR3 has 15 amino acids. Germline lookup yields CDR1 SGHTA and CDR2 FQGNSA. This CDR3 reads CASSRVAGGADTQYF. In nucleotides, the CDR3 is TGTGCCAGCAGCAGAGTAGCGGGGGGGGCAGATACGCAGTATTTT.

This chain joins TRBV2 and TRBJ2-3; 15 bases are shared with TRBD2. The CDR3 totals 17 residues. With V trimmed by 5 bases and J by 0 bases, 3 bases remained unmatched. Germline V gene sequence: CDR1 SNHLY, CDR2 FYNNEI. CDR3 nucleotides: TGTGCCAGCAGTTCGGGACTAGCGGGAGGTAGCACAGATACGCAGTATTTT. As protein: CASSSGLAGGSTDTQYF.

This clone was counted only a few times. The genes are TRBV7-9 and TRBJ1-2; possible D gene TRBD1, 6 bases. The CDR3 totals 12 residues. Germline CDR1 and CDR2: SEHNR and FQNEAQ (reference sequence). Trimming shortened V by 5 bases and J by 9 bases, and 13 bases separated the two germline ends. CDR3 sequence: CASSPGTPSYTF. The CDR3 bases are TGTGCCAGCAGCCCCGGGACACCTAGCTACACCTTC. Complete variable domain (other parts from reference TRBV7-9 and TRBJ1-2): DTGVSQNPRHKITKRGQNVTFRCDPISEHNRLYWYRQTLGQGPEFLTYFQNEAQLEKSRLLSDRFSAERPKGSFSTLEIQRTEQGDSAMYLCASSPGTPSYTFGSGTRLTVV.

A remark on this clone: In the same sample, other DNA sequences code for this CDR3. J is TRBJ1-6 and V is TRBV5-4; unclear D gene. V lost 0 bases and J lost 7, with 2 bases in between. Per germline, CDR1 SGHNT and CDR2 YYREEE (reference sequence). CDR3 length: 12 residues. CDR3 residues: CASSLDNSPLHF. The CDR3 DNA reads as TGTGCCAGCAGCTTGGACAATTCACCCCTCCACTTT. Full variable domain (missing parts from reference TRBV5-4 and TRBJ1-6): ETGVTQSPTHLIKTRGQQVTLRCSSQSGHNTVSWYQQALGQGPQFIFQYYREEENGRGNFPPRFSGLQFPNYSSELNVNALELDDSALYLCASSLDNSPLHFGNGTRLTVT.

This chain uses TRBV10-3 with TRBJ1-1, with a possible D match to TRBD1 (6 bases). The CDR3 covers 13 residues. The V end lost 9 bases, the J end lost 1 base, and 12 bases lay between the germline ends. Germline CDR1 reads ENHRY; CDR2 reads SYGVKD. CDR3 protein: CAISRTANTEAFF. Written as DNA, the CDR3 is TGTGCCATATCAAGGACAGCGAACACTGAAGCTTTCTTT.

This clone showed up just a few times. This sequence joins TRBV5-6 and TRBJ1-6; 8 bases are a match to TRBD1. Germline CDR1 reads SGHDT; CDR2 reads YYEEEE. The V and J ends lost 4 bases and 7 bases, in that order; junction bases with no gene match: 7. This CDR3 spans 15 amino acids. The CDR3, as DNA: TGTGCCAGCAGCCCCGTCGGACAGGGCAATTCACCCCTCCACTTT. Translated: CASSPVGQGNSPLHF.